The T cell receptor (beta chain) under discussion was sequenced for a study of CD8 T cells in Susac syndrome (dated by TCRdb to between 2018 and 2020). A note on the overall study: Whether CD8+ T cell activation and differentiation in Susac syndrome was antigen driven was tested using repertoire sequencing. CD8+ T cell repertoire clonality was compared between 11 to 12 healthy donors, around 14 Susac syndrome patients and roughly 15 multiple sclerosis patients. Overall study results and their limits: The study acknowledged that relatively few individuals were included in the TCR sequencing and HLA analysis.

CDR1 and CDR2 were assigned from the germline V gene as SQVTM and ANQGSEA. V is clipped by 4 bases and J by 0 bases, and the sequence between their germline boundaries is 13 bases long. CDR3 length: 14 amino acids, cysteine to phenylalanine. Just the 42-base CDR3 DNA is kept, in frame starting at base 1. Of note for this clonotype: It lacks a known antigen. Per-base quality was not reported, and no clone a single base away is much larger than it.

Peripheral blood CD8+ and CD4+ T cells from healthy donors, Susac syndrome patients and multiple sclerosis patients were profiled by high-throughput TCR beta sequencing. The multiple sclerosis controls were treatment-naive patients who had stable or active relapsing-remitting disease and met the revised McDonald criteria. Bulk CD8+ and CD4+ T cells were purified magnetically by negative isolation, whereas CD8+ TEMRA cells were enriched by FACS. Blood was drawn into EDTA tubes, processed within 24 hours, and PBMCs were isolated by density gradient centrifugation. PBMCs intended for TCR sequencing were cryopreserved in liquid nitrogen and thawed later in a water bath at 37 degrees C. The sorted or isolated CD4+, CD8+ and CD8+ TEMRA cells had a purity of 90% or higher. RNA was extracted using the RNeasy kit, and about 0.45 to 1 ug of the RNA was reverse transcribed with random hexamers. The immunoSEQ multiplex PCR assay, covering 54 Vbeta and 13 Jbeta segments, was used to amplify TCR beta CDR3 regions. Bias from PCR amplification was corrected by using a synthetic template baseline for primer optimization and for computational correction. From the authors' description of their analysis: Reads were annotated to V, D and J genes according to IMGT and were analyzed with immunoSEQ Analyzer, with only productive sequences retained. To calculate clonality, Shannon entropy was normalized by log2 of the number of productive unique sequences and then subtracted from one. Public and private clones were assessed among the 100 most prevalent clones of each patient and control. Clones were defined as Susac-specific when absent from the healthy and MS cohorts, from about 1,100 published viral clones and from other ImmuneACCESS disease sequences. The public reads were quality trimmed at Q25 with fastp and then assembled into clones with MiXCR by TCRdb, keeping productive beta chains. Merged by CDR3 protein, the rows form single entries marked with the most common genes and DNA. The V and J calls were determined by TCRdb, not by the authors. The sample profile shows about 180,000 distinct CDR3 sequences; around 95% of them were found once. 0.16% of the sample goes to the ten largest clones.

This chain is built from TRBV29-1 and TRBJ2-7; the D gene cannot be named for sure. The sequencing sample was made of CD8+ T cells from PBMCs. This TCR was recovered from a human donor with multiple sclerosis. The CDR3 reads CSVGTAKSSYEQYF. Here is the DNA: TGCAGCGTTGGAACGGCGAAAAGCTCCTACGAGCAGTACTTC.